The 16 T cell receptor beta chains below all came from one sample that was sequenced in a study of T-cell reconstitution after alpha-beta-depleted transplantation in children. For TCRbeta, the library was prepared with unique molecular identifiers. TCRdb fed the PCR reads into MiXCR, producing one record per CDR3 protein. Of fewer than 550,000 distinct CDR3 sequences listed, about a sixth are singletons. Sequencing was performed on PBMCs, mostly from graft donor cells, taken 360 days after TCRalphabeta/CD19-depleted stem cell transplant. The origin of the receptors is a boy less than two years old who had a stem cell transplant for Wiskott-Aldrich syndrome, so the T cells may come from the graft donor.

This clonotype was detected only a few times. The V gene is TRBV24-1, the J gene TRBJ2-1, with TRBD2 identical over 9 bases. This CDR3 spans 15 amino acids. V trimming: 4 bases; J trimming: 10 bases; junction bases outside the gene matches: 10. Per the germline V gene, CDR1 is KGHDR and CDR2 is SFDVKD. CDR3 bases: TGTGCCACCAGTGAGGGCCGTAGCGGGAGTTGGGAGCAGTTCTTC. It translates to CATSEGRSGSWEQFF.

The V call is TRBV18, the J call TRBJ2-5, with 7 bases lining up with TRBD1. CDR1 is KGHSH, CDR2 LQKENI, per germline. V trimming: 3 bases; J trimming: 4 bases; junction bases outside the gene matches: 8. The CDR3 is made up of 15 amino acids. Here the CDR3 DNA reads TGTGCCAGCTCACCCTCTTCTTCAGGGGGAGAGACCCAGTACTTC. As protein: CASSPSSSGGETQYF.

This chain joins TRBV2 and TRBJ2-1; no clear D gene. V was pared by 2 bases and J by 6 bases, with 11 bases between. Germline loops: CDR1 SNHLY, CDR2 FYNNEI. This CDR3 is 14 amino acids long. CDR3 coding DNA: TGTGCCAGCAGTGAAATAGGGAATGGCAATGAGCAGTTCTTC. It translates to CASSEIGNGNEQFF. The variable domain in full, completed from reference TRBV2 and TRBJ2-1, reads EPEVTQTPSHQVTQMGQEVILRCVPISNHLYFYWYRQILGQKVEFLVSFYNNEISEKSEIFDDQFSVERPDGSNFTLKIRSTKLEDSAMYFCASSEIGNGNEQFFGPGTRLTVL.

In the case of this clonotype: One junction end disagrees with the germline gene, perhaps due to a read error. This chain joins TRBV3-1 and TRBJ2-1; D is unclear. The CDR3 is 15 residues long. CDR1 and CDR2 (germline): LGHDT, YNNKEL (reference sequence). The CDR3 spells CACSQESAKYNEQFF. The DNA of the CDR3 is TGTGCCTGCAGCCAAGAATCGGCAAAATACAATGAGCAGTTCTTC.

This rearrangement joins TRBV6-1 to TRBJ2-2; 7 bases agree with TRBD2. Per the germline V gene, CDR1 is MNHNS and CDR2 is SASEGT. The J segment lost 5 bases and the V segment lost 6 bases, leaving 6 bases of the junction unmatched. CDR3 length: 14 amino acids. CDR3 residues: CASSISGPTGELFF. The CDR3 nucleotides read TGTGCCAGCAGCATTAGCGGGCCTACCGGGGAGCTGTTTTTT.

A few counts support this clonotype. V usage is TRBV20-1 and J usage is TRBJ2-1, with 9 bases matching TRBD2. The V gene's germline CDR1 is DFQATT and CDR2 SNEGSKA (reference sequence). CDR3 length: 14 amino acids. V trimming: 3 bases; J trimming: 2 bases; junction bases outside the gene matches: 2. In DNA, the CDR3 is TGCAGTGCTAGGGGCGGGAGGGCCTACAATGAGCAGTTCTTC. This translates into CSARGGRAYNEQFF.

V and J are TRBV12-3 or TRBV12-4 and TRBJ2-3; D is possibly TRBD1 (5 bases). Trimming cost V 1 base and J 6 bases, with 11 bases left between them. This CDR3 contains 14 residues. DNA of the CDR3: TGTGCCAGCAGTTTAGACAGGCCTGACGATACGCAGTATTTT. Encoded protein: CASSLDRPDDTQYF.

The gene calls are TRBV3-1 and TRBJ2-1; TRBD1 matches 7 bases. V lost 5 bases, J lost 5 bases, and 9 bases stayed unmatched. The CDR3 has 15 amino acids. Germline lookup yields CDR1 LGHDT and CDR2 YNNKEL (reference sequence). The CDR3 DNA is TGTGCCAGCAGCGGCCGGGACAGCACGCACAATGAGCAGTTCTTC. It yields the protein CASSGRDSTHNEQFF.

This clonotype has a handful of counts. The chain uses TRBV12-3 or TRBV12-4 and TRBJ2-1, with TRBD2 identical over 13 bases. The CDR3 spans 17 residues. V was clipped by 5 bases and J by 7 bases; unmatched bases: 11. In nucleotides, the CDR3 is TGTGCCAGCAGTCCTAGCCGGGGACTAGCGGGAACGAATGAGCAGTTCTTC. Translated: CASSPSRGLAGTNEQFF.

This clonotype was seen many times. The rearrangement uses TRBV10-3 and TRBJ2-5, with TRBD2 as a possible D gene (7 bases). V dropped 6 bases and J dropped 1 base, with 24 bases sitting between them. The CDR3 totals 18 residues. Germline V lookup: CDR1 ENHRY, CDR2 SYGVKD. The DNA for the CDR3 is TGTGCCATCAGCGGAAGGGGGGGCTTTAGACCCCTCCAAGAGACCCAGTACTTC. As protein: CAISGRGGFRPLQETQYF.

This clonotype was found a few times. J is TRBJ2-7 and V is TRBV28, with D perhaps matching TRBD1 (6 bases). Germline assignment: CDR1 MDHEN and CDR2 SYDVKM. This CDR3 spans 15 amino acids. Trimming took 6 bases from V and 3 from J, leaving 18 bases between them. CDR3 DNA: TGTGCCAGCAGCTGGGACAAGGCGTCCCTCTACGAGCAGTACTTC. Amino acid sequence: CASSWDKASLYEQYF.

CDR3 DNA sequence: TGCAGTGCTAGAGGAGTAGGGCCCTCCTACGAGCAGTACTTC. Protein: CSARGVGPSYEQYF. This chain connects TRBV20-1 to TRBJ2-7, with unresolved D. V was cut by 1 base and J by 0 bases, with 10 bases left in between. Germline V gene data show CDR1 as DFQATT and CDR2 as SNEGSKA (reference sequence). The CDR3 is 14 amino acids.

This rearrangement joins TRBV20-1 to TRBJ2-2; 9 bases align to TRBD1. The CDR3 has 14 residues. Germline V gives CDR1 DFQATT, CDR2 SNEGSKA (reference sequence). J gave up 1 base and V 5 bases, and 2 bases lay outside the gene matches. Here the CDR3 DNA reads TGCAGTGCTCCGACAGGGGGGAACACCGGGGAGCTGTTTTTT. Its protein is CSAPTGGNTGELFF.

This clonotype occurred a few times. The chain employs TRBV3-1 and TRBJ2-1; 10 positions agree with TRBD2. The junction had 7 bases not matched to a gene; V was cut back by 0 bases and J by 8 bases. Germline V gives CDR1 LGHDT, CDR2 YNNKEL (reference sequence). The CDR3 length is 16 residues. CDR3 DNA: TGTGCCAGCAGCCAAGATCGAGTAGCGGGAGGCTATGAGCAGTTCTTC. Encoded protein: CASSQDRVAGGYEQFF.

This clonotype was observed a few times. The V and J genes are TRBV25-1 and TRBJ2-5; perhaps TRBD1 as D (6 bases). V was clipped by 2 bases and J by 2 bases, with 15 bases between them. The CDR3 consists of 16 residues. CDR1 and CDR2 from the germline V gene are MGHDK and SYGVNS. The CDR3 sequence: CASSEQGRNIQETQYF. In nucleotides, the CDR3 is TGTGCCAGCAGTGAACAGGGGCGAAATATTCAAGAGACCCAGTACTTC.

V usage is TRBV7-9 and J usage is TRBJ2-7; D ambiguous. This CDR3 spans 14 amino acids. Germline values: CDR1 SEHNR, CDR2 FQNEAQ (reference sequence). V was shortened by 5 bases and J by 5 bases, with 16 bases between the two germline ends. The CDR3 loop reads CASSPPKGANEQYF. The CDR3 nucleotides are TGTGCCAGCAGCCCACCAAAGGGTGCCAACGAGCAGTACTTC.